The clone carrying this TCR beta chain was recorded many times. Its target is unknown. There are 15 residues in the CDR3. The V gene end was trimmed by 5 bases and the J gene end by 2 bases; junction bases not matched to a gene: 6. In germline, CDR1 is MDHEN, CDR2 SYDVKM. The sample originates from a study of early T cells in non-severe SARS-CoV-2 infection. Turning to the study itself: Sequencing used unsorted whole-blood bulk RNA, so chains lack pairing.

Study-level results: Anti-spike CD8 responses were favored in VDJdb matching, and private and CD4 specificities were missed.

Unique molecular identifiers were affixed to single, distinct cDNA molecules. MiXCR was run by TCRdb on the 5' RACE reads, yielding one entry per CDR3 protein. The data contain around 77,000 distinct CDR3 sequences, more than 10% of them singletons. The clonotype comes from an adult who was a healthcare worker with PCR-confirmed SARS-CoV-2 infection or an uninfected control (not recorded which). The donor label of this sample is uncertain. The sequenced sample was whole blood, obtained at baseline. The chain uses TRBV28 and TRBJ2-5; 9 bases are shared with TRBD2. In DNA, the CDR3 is TGTGCCAGCAGTATTAGCGGGGGTAGTCAAGAGACCCAGTACTTC. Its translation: CASSISGGSQETQYF.